These T cell receptor beta chains were read from a single sample in a study of blood T cell repertoires in COVID-19. Method: immunoSEQ multiplex PCR; TCRdb's copy keeps in-frame clones and lacks some. The repertoire holds 300,000 to 400,000 clones, with 88% as singletons. The specimen sequenced was PBMCs or T cells enriched from blood (not recorded which). These receptors were collected from a woman under 30 who had recovered from COVID-19. The CDR3 runs from the conserved cysteine through the conserved F or W. A D gene is named only where the DNA matches it firmly. Clone size appears in some rows only: once, few, many, or a class for an expanded clone.

V gene	CDR3 length	D gene	clone size	J gene	CDR3 protein	CDR3 DNA
TRBV5-1	15	TRBD1	-	TRBJ1-5	CASSPLTGFGQPQHF	TGCGCCAGCAGCCCCTTGACAGGGTTTGGTCAGCCCCAGCATTTT
TRBV6-1	14	TRBD1	-	TRBJ1-2	CASSEPTGDYGYTF	TGTGCCAGCAGTGAGCCAACAGGGGACTATGGCTACACCTTC
TRBV5-4	16	-	-	TRBJ2-1	CASSPDAGTPNNEQFF	TGTGCCAGCAGCCCCGATGCCGGGACACCAAACAATGAGCAGTTCTTC
TRBV14	18	TRBD1	once	TRBJ2-7	CASSLTRGTALFFYEQYF	TGTGCCAGCAGCCTTACGAGGGGGACAGCGTTATTCTTTTACGAGCAGTACTTC
TRBV19	15	-	once	TRBJ2-2	CASRAGEILAGELFF	TGTGCCAGTAGGGCTGGGGAGATTTTGGCCGGGGAGCTGTTTTTT
TRBV9	19	-	once	TRBJ2-5	CASSVFSPPGYWSQETQYF	TGTGCCAGCAGCGTATTTTCCCCCCCAGGGTATTGGTCCCAAGAGACCCAGTACTTC
TRBV19	14	-	-	TRBJ2-5	CASSGEGLWETQYF	TGTGCCTCATCAGGGGAGGGTCTGTGGGAGACCCAGTACTTC
TRBV4-3	15	TRBD1	-	TRBJ1-6	CASSQDRDRASPLHF	TGCGCCAGCAGCCAGGACCGGGACAGGGCCTCACCCCTCCACTTT
TRBV19	17	-	-	TRBJ2-3	CASSLGPDTVQGDTQYF	TGTGCCAGTAGCCTTGGGCCGGACACCGTGCAGGGGGATACGCAGTATTTT
TRBV6-5	15	TRBD1	-	TRBJ1-6	CASSLSQGARSPLHF	TGTGCCAGCAGTCTTTCCCAGGGGGCGAGATCACCCCTCCACTTT
TRBV28	13	-	-	TRBJ1-1	CAVDRGVGAEAFF	TGTGCCGTGGATCGGGGGGTAGGTGCTGAAGCTTTCTTT
TRBV30	13	-	-	TRBJ2-7	CAYHGSGRGEQYF	TGTGCTTATCACGGGTCCGGGAGAGGCGAGCAGTACTTC
TRBV7-6	14	TRBD2	-	TRBJ2-7	CASSLGVAGYEQYF	TGTGCCAGCAGCTTAGGGGTAGCGGGCTACGAGCAGTACTTC
TRBV30	14	-	-	TRBJ1-1	CAWSWTARGTEAFF	TGTGCCTGGAGTTGGACAGCACGGGGCACTGAAGCTTTCTTT
TRBV6-6	15	TRBD2	-	TRBJ2-1	CASSQTGLAGREQFF	TGTGCCAGCAGTCAAACGGGACTAGCGGGGCGGGAGCAGTTCTTC
TRBV2	11	TRBD1	-	TRBJ1-2	CASARGQGAHF	TGTGCCAGCGCCCGCGGACAGGGGGCCCACTTC
TRBV2	14	TRBD1	-	TRBJ2-7	CASSGRQGSYEQYF	TGTGCCAGCAGTGGACGACAGGGGTCCTACGAGCAGTACTTC
TRBV2	18	TRBD1	-	TRBJ1-5	CASSGGQRPDYSNQPQHF	TGTGCCAGCAGTGGGGGACAGCGGCCCGATTATAGCAATCAGCCCCAGCATTTT
TRBV12-3/TRBV12-4	13	-	once	TRBJ2-7	CASTPGAGLEQYF	TGTGCCAGCACCCCGGGAGCAGGGCTCGAGCAGTACTTC
TRBV23-1	17	TRBD1	-	TRBJ2-7	CASSSRGQSQGTYEQYF	TGCGCCAGCAGCTCAAGGGGACAGAGCCAGGGGACCTACGAGCAGTACTTC
TRBV7-9	14	TRBD1	-	TRBJ1-2	CASSEATGLYGYTF	TGTGCCAGCAGCGAAGCGACAGGGCTCTATGGCTACACCTTC
TRBV9	15	-	once	TRBJ1-1	CASSVGGGKNTEAFF	TGTGCCAGCAGCGTAGGGGGAGGGAAGAACACTGAAGCTTTCTTT
TRBV3-1/TRBV3-2	16	-	-	TRBJ1-2	CASSPRTAGSGYGYTF	TGTGCCAGCAGCCCTCGGACCGCGGGGTCGGGCTATGGCTACACCTTC
TRBV2	14	-	-	TRBJ1-5	CASSEVGGYQPQHF	TGTGCCAGCAGTGAAGTTGGGGGGTATCAGCCCCAGCATTTT
TRBV19	17	TRBD2	-	TRBJ2-5	CASSSSSGGPVQETQYF	TGTGCCAGTAGTTCCTCTAGCGGGGGCCCCGTGCAAGAGACCCAGTACTTC
TRBV6-2/TRBV6-3	12	-	-	TRBJ2-7	CASSHSFLEQYF	TGTGCCAGCAGCCATAGTTTTCTCGAGCAGTACTTC
TRBV15	16	-	-	TRBJ1-1	CATSNPRETSNTEAFF	TGTGCCACCAGCAACCCACGGGAGACGTCGAACACTGAAGCTTTCTTT
TRBV2	16	-	-	TRBJ1-4	CASSGFLAGDDEKLFF	-
TRBV7-2	16	TRBD1	-	TRBJ1-1	CASSSPGGSVNTEAFF	TGTGCCAGCAGCTCGCCAGGGGGCAGTGTGAACACTGAAGCTTTCTTT
TRBV2	13	-	-	TRBJ1-3	CASTRGSGNTIYF	TGTGCCTCCACCCGGGGGTCTGGAAACACCATATATTTT
TRBV15	16	TRBD2	-	TRBJ2-1	CATSRDKGGGGNEQFF	TGTGCCACCAGCAGAGATAAGGGTGGGGGGGGCAATGAGCAGTTCTTC
TRBV28	14	-	-	TRBJ2-7	CASSLIGREDEQYF	TGTGCCAGCAGTTTAATCGGCAGGGAGGACGAGCAGTACTTC
TRBV30	15	TRBD1	-	TRBJ1-2	CAWRHKGGADYGYTF	TGTGCCTGGAGGCACAAAGGGGGCGCGGACTATGGCTACACCTTC
TRBV9	17	-	-	TRBJ1-2	CASSVAPGTLFSYGYTF	TGTGCCAGCAGCGTAGCGCCCGGGACACTTTTTTCCTATGGCTACACCTTC
TRBV10-3	13	-	-	TRBJ2-5	CAINPEPQETQYF	TGTGCCATCAACCCAGAACCCCAAGAGACCCAGTACTTC
TRBV5-1	15	TRBD1	-	TRBJ2-7	CASSPSGQGFYEQYF	TGCGCCAGCTCCCCATCTGGACAGGGTTTCTACGAGCAGTACTTC
TRBV6-5	12	TRBD1	-	TRBJ2-1	CASSYHRGEQFF	TGTGCCAGCAGTTACCACAGGGGTGAGCAGTTCTTC
TRBV6-5	11	-	-	TRBJ1-3	CASSYADTIYF	TGTGCCAGCAGTTACGCAGACACCATATATTTT
TRBV30	15	-	-	TRBJ1-2	CAWSGFGGFNYGYTF	TGTGCCTGGAGTGGGTTCGGGGGTTTTAACTATGGCTACACCTTC
TRBV2	13	-	few	TRBJ1-1	CASRKREGTEAFF	TGTGCCAGCAGGAAGCGTGAGGGCACTGAAGCTTTCTTT
TRBV3-1/TRBV3-2	16	TRBD1	-	TRBJ1-2	CASSHRVTGGIHGYTF	TGTGCCAGCAGCCACCGGGTGACAGGGGGTATTCATGGCTACACCTTC
TRBV19	14	TRBD1	once	TRBJ1-2	CASRVGDRGWGYTF	TGTGCCAGTCGTGTCGGCGACAGGGGATGGGGCTACACCTTC
TRBV7-2	17	-	once	TRBJ2-7	CASSLAYGQKLTYEQYF	TGTGCCAGCAGCTTGGCCTACGGACAGAAACTAACCTACGAGCAGTACTTC
TRBV19	14	-	-	TRBJ1-6	CASSITGYNSPLHF	TGTGCCAGTAGTATAACAGGGTATAATTCACCCCTCCACTTT
TRBV5-1	16	-	-	TRBJ2-5	CASSLVIQGGRETQYF	TGCGCCAGCAGCTTGGTTATTCAGGGGGGCAGAGAGACCCAGTACTTC
TRBV6-1	17	-	-	TRBJ2-2	CASSEAGSGLNTGELFF	TGTGCCAGCAGTGAAGCGGGCAGCGGGCTGAACACCGGGGAGCTGTTTTTT
TRBV29-1	13	TRBD1	-	TRBJ2-1	CSVETGAHNEQFF	TGCAGCGTTGAAACAGGGGCCCACAATGAGCAGTTCTTC
TRBV6-5	15	TRBD1	-	TRBJ2-5	CASSYSDRVEETQYF	TGTGCCAGCAGTTACTCCGACAGGGTGGAAGAGACCCAGTACTTC
TRBV30	12	-	once	TRBJ1-1	CAWIWGDTEAFF	TGTGCCTGGATCTGGGGCGACACTGAAGCTTTCTTT
TRBV6-5	14	-	once	TRBJ1-4	CASKYSTTNEKLFF	TGTGCCAGCAAGTACAGCACAACTAATGAAAAACTGTTTTTT
TRBV19	13	-	-	TRBJ1-1	CASSIPSNTEAFF	TGTGCCAGTAGTATACCCTCCAACACTGAAGCTTTCTTT
TRBV27	13	TRBD1	-	TRBJ1-1	CASSRTGDTEAFF	TGTGCCAGCAGTAGGACAGGGGACACTGAAGCTTTCTTT
TRBV6-5	14	-	-	TRBJ1-4	CASSLLTRDEKLFF	TGTGCCAGCAGTCTTTTGACTAGGGATGAAAAACTGTTTTTT
TRBV29-1	12	-	-	TRBJ2-2	CSGGHYTGELFF	TGCAGCGGGGGACATTACACCGGGGAGCTGTTTTTT
TRBV11-2	17	TRBD1	-	TRBJ2-2	CASEQGTGWWNTGELFF	TGTGCCAGCGAACAAGGGACAGGGTGGTGGAACACCGGGGAGCTGTTTTTT